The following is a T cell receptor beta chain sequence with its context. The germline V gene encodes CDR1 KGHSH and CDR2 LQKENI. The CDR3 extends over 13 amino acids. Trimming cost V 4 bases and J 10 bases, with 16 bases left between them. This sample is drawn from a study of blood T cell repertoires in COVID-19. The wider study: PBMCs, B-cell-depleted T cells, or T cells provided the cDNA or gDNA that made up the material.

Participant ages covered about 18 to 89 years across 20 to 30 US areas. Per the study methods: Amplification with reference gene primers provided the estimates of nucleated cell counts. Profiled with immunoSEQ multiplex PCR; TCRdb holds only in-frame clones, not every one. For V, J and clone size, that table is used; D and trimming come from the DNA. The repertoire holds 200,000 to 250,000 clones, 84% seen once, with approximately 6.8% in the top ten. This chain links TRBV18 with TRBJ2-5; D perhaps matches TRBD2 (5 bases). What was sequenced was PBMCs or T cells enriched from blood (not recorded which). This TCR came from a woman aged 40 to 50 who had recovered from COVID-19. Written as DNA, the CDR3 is TGTGCCAGCTCACAAGAGACTAAATTCTTCCAGTACTTC. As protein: CASSQETKFFQYF. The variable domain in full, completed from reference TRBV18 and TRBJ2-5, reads NAGVMQNPRHLVRRRGQEARLRCSPMKGHSHVYWYRQLPEEGLKFMVYLQKENIIDESGMPKERFSAEFPKEGPSILRIQQVVRGDSAAYFCASSQETKFFQYFGPGTRLLVL.